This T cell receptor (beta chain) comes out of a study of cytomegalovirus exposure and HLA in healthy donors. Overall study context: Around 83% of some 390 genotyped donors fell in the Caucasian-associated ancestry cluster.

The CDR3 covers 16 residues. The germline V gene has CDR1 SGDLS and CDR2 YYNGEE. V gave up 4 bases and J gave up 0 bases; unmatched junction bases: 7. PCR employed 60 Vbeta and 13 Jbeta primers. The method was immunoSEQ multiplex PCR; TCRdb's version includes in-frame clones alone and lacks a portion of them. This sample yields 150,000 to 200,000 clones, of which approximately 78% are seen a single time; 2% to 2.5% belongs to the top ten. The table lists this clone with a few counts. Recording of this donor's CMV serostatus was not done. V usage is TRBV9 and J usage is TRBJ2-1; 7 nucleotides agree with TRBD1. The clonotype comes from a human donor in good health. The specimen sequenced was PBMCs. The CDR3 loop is CASSLGQATSYNEQFF. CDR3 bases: TGTGCCAGCAGCCTCGGACAGGCCACCTCCTACAATGAGCAGTTCTTC. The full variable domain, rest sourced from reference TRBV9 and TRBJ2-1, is DSGVTQTPKHLITATGQRVTLRCSPRSGDLSVYWYQQSLDQGLQFLIQYYNGEERAKGNILERFSAQQFPDLHSELNLSSLELGDSALYFCASSLGQATSYNEQFFGPGTRLTVL.